This TCR beta chain originates from a study of blood T cell repertoires in COVID-19. Study details: T cells, B-cell-depleted T cells, or PBMCs provided the cDNA or gDNA that served as material.

Recovered participants had two consecutive negative NP/OP PCR tests, healthcare professional clearance, or symptom resolution. Trimming took 5 bases from V and 2 from J; bases not matched to a gene: 6. CDR1 is KGHDR, CDR2 SFDVKD, per germline. The CDR3 is 15 residues long. Repertoires were generated with immunoSEQ multiplex PCR, while TCRdb's copy carries only in-frame clones and drops some. This table has about 380,000 clones, roughly 91% appearing once. The TCR sequence derives from a young woman who had recovered from COVID-19. The chain combines TRBV24-1 with TRBJ2-3, with 7 bases identical to TRBD2. The sequenced sample was PBMCs or T cells enriched from blood (not recorded which). The CDR3 region is CATSVGRGYTDTQYF. CDR3 DNA sequence: TGTGCCACCAGTGTCGGGCGGGGGTACACAGATACGCAGTATTTT.